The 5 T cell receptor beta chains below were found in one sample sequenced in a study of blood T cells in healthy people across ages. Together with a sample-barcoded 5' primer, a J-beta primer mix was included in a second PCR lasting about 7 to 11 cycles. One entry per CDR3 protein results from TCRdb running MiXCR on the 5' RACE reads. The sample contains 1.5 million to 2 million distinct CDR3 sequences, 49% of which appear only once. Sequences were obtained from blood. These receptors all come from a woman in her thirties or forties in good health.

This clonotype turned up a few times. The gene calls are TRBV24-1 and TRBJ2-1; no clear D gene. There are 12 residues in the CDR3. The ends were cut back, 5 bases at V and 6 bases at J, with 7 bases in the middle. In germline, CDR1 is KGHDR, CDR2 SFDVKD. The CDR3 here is CATSARINEQFF. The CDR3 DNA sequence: TGTGCCACCAGTGCTCGTATCAATGAGCAGTTCTTC.

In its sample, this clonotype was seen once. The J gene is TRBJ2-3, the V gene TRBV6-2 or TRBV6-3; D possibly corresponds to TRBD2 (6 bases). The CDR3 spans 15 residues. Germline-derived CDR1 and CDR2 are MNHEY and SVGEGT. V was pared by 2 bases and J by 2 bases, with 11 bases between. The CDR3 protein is CASSYGDWFTDTQYF. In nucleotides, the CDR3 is TGTGCCAGCAGTTACGGGGACTGGTTCACAGATACGCAGTATTTT.

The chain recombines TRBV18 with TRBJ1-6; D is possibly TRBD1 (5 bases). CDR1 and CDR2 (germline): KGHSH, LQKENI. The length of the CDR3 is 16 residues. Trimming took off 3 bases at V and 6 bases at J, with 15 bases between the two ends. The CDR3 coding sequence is TGTGCCAGCTCACCCTCGACGAGGGGAGGTAATTCACCCCTCCACTTT. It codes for CASSPSTRGGNSPLHF.

In DNA, the CDR3 is TGTGCCAGCAGTGGGGCTTGGCGCTCCCTTAGCACAGATACGCAGTATTTT. Translated, it gives CASSGAWRSLSTDTQYF. The chain uses TRBV2 and TRBJ2-3, with D hard to call. The CDR3 has 17 residues. Germline-derived CDR1 and CDR2 are SNHLY and FYNNEI. Trimming pared 4 bases from V and 0 bases from J, leaving 17 bases between.

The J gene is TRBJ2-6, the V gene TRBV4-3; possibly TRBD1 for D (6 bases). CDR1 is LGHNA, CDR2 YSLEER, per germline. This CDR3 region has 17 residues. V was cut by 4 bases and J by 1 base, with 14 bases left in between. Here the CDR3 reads CASSPWTVRSGANVLTF. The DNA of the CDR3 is TGCGCCAGCAGCCCCTGGACAGTGAGATCTGGGGCCAACGTCCTGACTTTC.